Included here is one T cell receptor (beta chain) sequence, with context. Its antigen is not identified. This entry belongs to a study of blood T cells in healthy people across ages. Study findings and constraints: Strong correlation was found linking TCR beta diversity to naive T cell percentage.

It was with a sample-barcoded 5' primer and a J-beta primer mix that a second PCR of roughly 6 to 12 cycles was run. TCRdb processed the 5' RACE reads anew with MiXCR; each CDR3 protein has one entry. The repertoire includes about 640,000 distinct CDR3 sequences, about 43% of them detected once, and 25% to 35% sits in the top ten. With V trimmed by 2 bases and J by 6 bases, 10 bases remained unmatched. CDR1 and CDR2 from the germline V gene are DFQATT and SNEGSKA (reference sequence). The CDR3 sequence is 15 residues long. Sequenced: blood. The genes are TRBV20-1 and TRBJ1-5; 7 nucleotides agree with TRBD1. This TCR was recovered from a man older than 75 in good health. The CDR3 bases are TGCAGTGCTAGAAAAACAGGGGCGAGGGGTCAGCCCCAGCATTTT. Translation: CSARKTGARGQPQHF.